This entry lists 14 T cell receptor beta chains sequenced from one sample in a study of T cell responses to AZD1222 COVID-19 vaccine. Sequencing was performed with immunoSEQ multiplex PCR; in TCRdb, only in-frame clones are kept and a portion is missing. The sample contains roughly 130,000 clones, roughly 88% of which appear only once. The sample in question was peripheral blood, obtained on day 0 of AZD1222 vaccination. The receptors come from an adult in good health.

This clone was recorded once. The chain employs TRBV2 and TRBJ2-3; weak D call: TRBD1 (5 bases). Trimming cost V 7 bases and J 1 base, with 15 bases left between them. Germline values: CDR1 SNHLY, CDR2 FYNNEI. CDR3 length equals 15 residues. The CDR3 DNA follows: TGTGCCAGCAATCACCAGGGCCCACGCACAGATACGCAGTATTTT. It translates to CASNHQGPRTDTQYF.

In this sample, this clone turned up a few times. The V and J genes are TRBV9 and TRBJ1-4; weak D call: TRBD1 (5 bases). Germline V gene lookup returns CDR1 SGDLS and CDR2 YYNGEE. Trimming took 0 bases from V and 4 from J, leaving 13 bases between them. The CDR3 is 16 amino acids. As DNA, the CDR3 is TGTGCCAGCAGCGTAGCTACGGGACGGAATAATGAAAAACTGTTTTTT. It specifies CASSVATGRNNEKLFF.

The chain links TRBV11-2 to TRBJ2-2; D possibly corresponds to TRBD1 (5 bases). The CDR3 has 16 amino acids. The germline V gene encodes CDR1 SGHAT and CDR2 FQNNGV. V lost 1 base and J lost 5, with 14 bases in between. The CDR3 spells CASSLALGQGTGELFF. In nucleotides, the CDR3 is TGTGCCAGCAGCTTAGCCTTGGGGCAGGGTACCGGGGAGCTGTTTTTT.

The chain joins TRBV7-2 to TRBJ2-1; 9 bases line up with TRBD2. CDR1 is SGHTA and CDR2 is FQGNSA in the germline V gene. There are 16 residues in the CDR3. V lost 3 bases and J lost 9; bases outside the gene matches: 12. CDR3 DNA: TGTGCCAGCAGCTTGAGTCCAGCGGGAGGAGGCGTTGAGCAGTTCTTC. This sequence encodes CASSLSPAGGGVEQFF.

This clone was seen just once. The rearrangement joins TRBV4-3 to TRBJ2-1; 9 bases map to TRBD2. Unmatched junction bases numbered 11, after V lost 1 base and J lost 7 bases. Germline CDR1 is LGHNA and CDR2 is YSLEER. CDR3 length: 17 amino acids. CDR3 coding DNA: TGCGCCAGCAGCCAAGCAATCTACGCTAGCGGGAATAATGAGCAGTTCTTC. Residues: CASSQAIYASGNNEQFF.

This clone was seen just once. The chain links TRBV18 to TRBJ2-1; TRBD2 matches at 10 bases. The CDR3 totals 17 residues. The trim removed 3 bases at V and 2 bases at J, leaving 7 bases unmatched. Germline V gene data show CDR1 as KGHSH and CDR2 as LQKENI. The CDR3 coding sequence is TGTGCCAGCTCACCGCAATCTAGCGGGGGCACCTACAATGAGCAGTTCTTC. Amino acids: CASSPQSSGGTYNEQFF.

In its sample, this clone was seen once. The V gene is TRBV4-2, the J gene TRBJ2-3; D ambiguous. V was pared by 1 base and J by 0 bases, with 8 bases between. Germline V gene data show CDR1 as LGHNA and CDR2 as YNFKEQ. The length of the CDR3 is 15 residues. CDR3 residues: CASSQGSRSTDTQYF. Written as DNA, the CDR3 is TGTGCCAGCAGCCAAGGCAGCCGCAGCACAGATACGCAGTATTTT.

This clone was counted only a few times. V gene TRBV29-1 combines with J gene TRBJ1-6; D gene unclear. The germline V and J ends were trimmed by 7 bases and 5 bases, with 15 bases remaining between them. Germline V CDR1 and CDR2: SQVTM, ANQGSEA. The CDR3 loop spans 14 amino acids. CDR3 loop: CSAQSGFDNSPLHF. CDR3 nucleotide sequence: TGCAGCGCTCAATCGGGGTTCGATAATTCACCCCTCCACTTT.

The genes are TRBV21-1 and TRBJ1-6. TRBV21-1 has pseudogene status. The CDR3 consists of 17 residues. The CDR3 here is CASSSLGRFAHNSPLHF. In DNA form, the CDR3 reads TGTGCCAGCAGCAGCCTTGGGAGGTTCGCCCATAATTCACCCCTCCACTTT.

This clone was seen a handful of times. The V call is TRBV12-2, the J call TRBJ1-2; the table calls TRBD1, which could not be checked here. TRBV12-2 is deemed a pseudogene. This CDR3 region has 15 residues. The CDR3: CASRLAQDRAYGYTF. CDR3 nucleotide sequence: TGTGCAAGTCGCTTAGCGCAGGACAGGGCCTATGGCTACACCTTC.

The chain couples TRBV2 to TRBJ2-3; the D gene is possibly TRBD1 (5 bases). Trimming shortened V by 5 bases and J by 2 bases, and 14 bases separated the two germline ends. The CDR3 covers 15 residues. Germline CDR1 reads SNHLY; CDR2 reads FYNNEI. The CDR3 here is CASSPSGADTDTQYF. The DNA for the CDR3 is TGTGCCAGCAGTCCAAGTGGGGCGGACACAGATACGCAGTATTTT.

V and J are TRBV24-1 and TRBJ1-2; D remains ambiguous. Germline V gene sequence: CDR1 KGHDR, CDR2 SFDVKD. Trimming shortened V by 8 bases and J by 8 bases, and 17 bases separated the two germline ends. This CDR3 spans 13 amino acids. In DNA, the CDR3 is TGTGCCACCAATTCGATTTATCAGGAGGGCTACACCTTC. It codes for CATNSIYQEGYTF.

The table lists this clone with a count of one. The chain joins TRBV18 to TRBJ1-1; a weak D match, TRBD1 (5 bases). The germline V and J ends were trimmed by 2 bases and 0 bases, with 13 bases remaining between them. This CDR3 region has 16 residues. Germline CDR1 and CDR2: KGHSH and LQKENI. Written as DNA, the CDR3 is TGTGCCAGCTCACCAGGGGCTGCTCGCTTGAACACTGAAGCTTTCTTT. This encodes CASSPGAARLNTEAFF.

The chain recombines TRBV4-1 with TRBJ1-2, with D possibly TRBD1 on 6 matching bases. Germline V gene data show CDR1 as MGHRA and CDR2 as YSYEKL. V was cut by 2 bases and J by 3 bases, with 13 bases left in between. This CDR3 spans 15 amino acids. As DNA, the CDR3 is TGCGCCAGCAGCCAATCACAGGGTAGGGACTATGGCTACACCTTC. Translating gives CASSQSQGRDYGYTF.